One and the same sample provided the 29 T cell receptor beta chains below, sequenced in a study of T cells expressing NK-cell markers. TCRdb derives one entry per CDR3 protein from the 5' RACE reads, leaving out DNA. This sample's table reports under 200,000 distinct CDR3 sequences. Sequencing was done on a sample of blood T cells: a sorted CD56 or NKG2C T cell subset, CD4+ or CD8+ T cells, or bulk PBMC T cells (not recorded which). The origin of the receptors is a woman between 18 and 70 years old in good health.

V gene TRBV5-1 combines with J gene TRBJ1-1. Germline loops: CDR1 SGHRS, CDR2 YFSETQ. This CDR3 has 15 residues. The CDR3 protein is CASSLVAAGDTEAFF.

V gene TRBV6-5 combines with J gene TRBJ2-7; TCRdb outputs TRBD1, but without DNA this stays unchecked. The CDR3 covers 14 residues. The germline V gene encodes CDR1 MNHEY and CDR2 SVGAGI. The CDR3: CASSLGQAPYEQYF.

This clonotype registers medium-sized by frequency. This sequence joins TRBV20-1 and TRBJ2-3; the TCRdb D gene call, TRBD1, has no DNA to confirm it. Germline-derived CDR1 and CDR2 are DFQATT and SNEGSKA (reference sequence). This CDR3 has 16 residues. The CDR3 sequence: CSAAGKGGASSDTQYF.

The genes are TRBV5-6 and TRBJ2-6; TCRdb's D call of TRBD1 is untestable without DNA. Germline-derived CDR1 and CDR2 are SGHDT and YYEEEE. The CDR3 consists of 15 residues. CDR3 sequence reads: CASSLGIPGANVLTF.

This sequence joins TRBV12-3 or TRBV12-4 and TRBJ1-2. This CDR3 comprises 15 residues. The CDR3 loop reads CASSLASGGVGGYTF.

The chain combines TRBV5-1 with TRBJ2-2. Germline CDR1 reads SGHRS; CDR2 reads YFSETQ. The CDR3 is made up of 14 amino acids. CDR3 amino acids: CASSLDRNTGELFF. The variable domain in full, completed from reference TRBV5-1 and TRBJ2-2, reads KAGVTQTPRYLIKTRGQQVTLSCSPISGHRSVSWYQQTPGQGLQFLFEYFSETQRNKGNFPGRFSGRQFSNSRSEMNVSTLELGDSALYLCASSLDRNTGELFFGEGSRLTVL.

The chain couples TRBV27 to TRBJ2-5; no DNA is available, so the TRBD1 call from TCRdb remains unchecked. The CDR3 sequence is 13 residues long. CDR1 is MNHEY, CDR2 SMNVEV, per germline (reference sequence). The CDR3 is CASSSGGLETQYF.

The gene calls are TRBV9 and TRBJ1-1. The germline CDR1 and CDR2 sequences are SGDLS and YYNGEE. The CDR3 is 15 residues long. The CDR3 loop reads CASSVDGIMNTEAFF.

The gene calls are TRBV18 and TRBJ2-7; the TRBD1 assignment by TCRdb is unverifiable without DNA. The CDR3 runs 16 residues. Germline values: CDR1 KGHSH, CDR2 LQKENI. The CDR3 sequence is CASSSSGTGVLDEQYF.

This chain joins TRBV12-3 or TRBV12-4 and TRBJ2-1; TCRdb picks TRBD2, but there is no DNA to check that call. CDR3 length equals 13 residues. Here the CDR3 reads CASGTHSGAEQFF.

The V and J genes are TRBV18 and TRBJ2-2; TCRdb names TRBD1, which stays unverified in the absence of DNA. The V gene's germline CDR1 is KGHSH and CDR2 LQKENI. The CDR3 length is 15 residues. The CDR3 reads CASSPRQGDTGELFF.

The V call is TRBV5-1, the J call TRBJ2-5. Germline V gives CDR1 SGHRS, CDR2 YFSETQ. CDR3 length equals 15 residues. The CDR3 sequence is CASSLSLGHQETQYF.

V gene TRBV2 combines with J gene TRBJ2-1; no DNA is available, so the TRBD2 call from TCRdb remains unchecked. This CDR3 spans 15 amino acids. Germline V gene lookup returns CDR1 SNHLY and CDR2 FYNNEI. CDR3 amino acids: CASSASGRGNNEQFF.

The chain links TRBV20-1 to TRBJ2-3; TCRdb's D call, TRBD2, is unchecked because there is no DNA. This CDR3 is built from 16 residues. In germline, CDR1 is DFQATT, CDR2 SNEGSKA (reference sequence). This CDR3 is CSGSTSGGRSTDTQYF.

J is TRBJ2-1 and V is TRBV12-5; the TRBD1 assignment by TCRdb is unverifiable without DNA. CDR1 is LGHNT, CDR2 FRNRAP, per germline. The CDR3 has 19 amino acids. The CDR3 reads CASVNILGVYLQGADEQFF. The variable domain in full, with the rest retrieved from reference TRBV12-5 and TRBJ2-1, is DARVTQTPRHKVTEMGQEVTMRCQPILGHNTVFWYRQTMMQGLELLAYFRNRAPLDDSGMPKDRFSAEMPDATLATLKIQPSEPRDSAVYFCASVNILGVYLQGADEQFFGPGTRLTVL.

The chain couples TRBV2 to TRBJ2-7. Germline CDR1 is SNHLY and CDR2 is FYNNEI. The length of the CDR3 is 13 residues. The CDR3 sequence: CASSTPDTYEQYF.

The chain carries TRBV2 and TRBJ2-1; TCRdb picks TRBD2, but there is no DNA to check that call. This CDR3 region has 18 residues. The germline V gene has CDR1 SNHLY and CDR2 FYNNEI. CDR3 residues: CASSHPKRGESSYNEQFF.

The chain carries TRBV7-3 and TRBJ2-3; TCRdb's D call, TRBD2, is unchecked because there is no DNA. CDR1 is SGHTA, CDR2 FQGTGA, per germline. The CDR3 length is 15 residues. CDR3 amino acids: CASSSTGTSGSAQYF.

The chain employs TRBV5-1 and TRBJ2-1; without DNA, the TCRdb call of TRBD1 cannot be checked. The CDR3 is 16 residues long. From germline, CDR1 is SGHRS and CDR2 YFSETQ. This CDR3 reads CASSPLLGQGYNEQFF.

The V and J genes are TRBV3-1 and TRBJ1-5. Germline-derived CDR1 and CDR2 are LGHDT and YNNKEL (reference sequence). The CDR3 runs to 14 residues. The CDR3 is CASSSLESDQPQHF.

The chain links TRBV11-2 to TRBJ1-6. This CDR3 contains 13 residues. The germline V gene has CDR1 SGHAT and CDR2 FQNNGV. The CDR3 here is CASSLYRNSPLHF. The full variable domain, with the rest looked up from reference TRBV11-2 and TRBJ1-6, is EAGVAQSPRYKIIEKRQSVAFWCNPISGHATLYWYQQILGQGPKLLIQFQNNGVVDDSQLPKDRFSAERLKGVDSTLKIQPAKLEDSAVYLCASSLYRNSPLHFGNGTRLTVT.

The gene calls are TRBV7-9 and TRBJ2-7; the D call of TRBD1 rests on TCRdb alone, since no DNA is present to check it. CDR1 is SEHNR, CDR2 FQNEAQ, per germline (reference sequence). The CDR3 totals 13 residues. Here the CDR3 reads CATTGTSSYEQYF. The variable domain in full, completed from reference TRBV7-9 and TRBJ2-7, reads DTGVSQNPRHKITKRGQNVTFRCDPISEHNRLYWYRQTLGQGPEFLTYFQNEAQLEKSRLLSDRFSAERPKGSFSTLEIQRTEQGDSAMYLCATTGTSSYEQYFGPGTRLTVT.

The chain couples TRBV5-1 to TRBJ2-7; TCRdb picks TRBD1, but there is no DNA to check that call. The CDR3 loop spans 16 amino acids. The germline CDR1 and CDR2 sequences are SGHRS and YFSETQ. CDR3 in amino acids: CASSLGPGQGWYEQYF.

The chain links TRBV7-3 to TRBJ2-1. CDR1 is SGHTA and CDR2 is FQGTGA in the germline V gene. The CDR3 extends over 13 amino acids. The CDR3 reads CASSMDREVQQFF.

This chain uses TRBV9 with TRBJ1-2; absent DNA, TCRdb's TRBD1 call cannot be checked. The CDR3 has 16 residues. Germline V gene lookup returns CDR1 SGDLS and CDR2 YYNGEE. The CDR3 sequence: CASSPQGSGFSNGYTF.

The chain recombines TRBV18 with TRBJ2-1; TCRdb calls TRBD2, which cannot be checked without DNA. CDR1 is KGHSH and CDR2 is LQKENI in the germline V gene. This CDR3 comprises 17 residues. This chain's CDR3 is CASSHQATGTSNNEQFF.

The V gene is TRBV29-1, the J gene TRBJ2-2. Germline lookup yields CDR1 SQVTM and CDR2 ANQGSEA. The CDR3 has 11 residues. This CDR3 is CSVAHTGELFF.

V gene TRBV10-3 combines with J gene TRBJ2-1; TCRdb indicates TRBD1, and absent DNA this call remains unverified. From germline, CDR1 is ENHRY and CDR2 SYGVKD. This CDR3 region has 15 residues. CDR3 sequence: CAIREQGRNYNEQFF.

The CDR3 protein is CASSPGLASYEQYF. The chain is built from TRBV3-1 and TRBJ2-7; the TCRdb call, TRBD2, lacks DNA for checking. The CDR3 runs to 14 residues. Looked up from germline, CDR1 is LGHDT and CDR2 is YNNKEL (reference sequence).